This T cell receptor beta chain appears in the sequencing data of a study of a mutant IDH1 vaccine in newly diagnosed glioma. The CDR3 covers 13 residues. Germline CDR1 is MNHEY and CDR2 is SMNVEV (reference sequence). V was shortened by 8 bases and J by 4 bases, with 14 bases between the two germline ends. Sequencing used immunoSEQ multiplex PCR; TCRdb keeps in-frame clones, though not all of them. The sample lists tens of thousands of clones; approximately 75% were seen once. This clone was recorded once. Its specificity is unknown. Time point specified: week 47, end of study. With topical imiquimod, each dose of the vaccine consisted of 300 ug of mutant IDH1 20-mer peptide. In every donor, the tumor was a new WHO grade 3 or 4 IDH1-mutant, ATRX-lost astrocytoma.

The chain has TRBV27 and TRBJ1-2; D perhaps matches TRBD1 (6 bases). This clonotype originated in a man aged 35 to 55 with glioma. Sequenced here: PBMCs, sampled from a glioma patient whose treatment included an IDH1 peptide vaccine. For the CDR3, the DNA is TGTGCCAGCGGACAGCCCGCCAGCTATGGCTACACCTTC. As protein: CASGQPASYGYTF.